This is a list of T cell receptor beta chains from one sample in a study of T cell responses to AZD1222 COVID-19 vaccine. Profiling relied on immunoSEQ multiplex PCR, and the TCRdb table lists in-frame clones only, not all of them. The data show around 130,000 clones, around 90% seen once. The sample consisted of peripheral blood, taken 28 days after the second dose of the MenACWY control vaccine. The receptors stem from an adult who received the MenACWY meningococcal vaccine as a control. Each CDR3 is given with its conserved first and last residue. A D gene is named only where the DNA matches it firmly. Only some rows state a clone size, as once, few, many or a class for expanded clones.

v_gene: TRBV5-4
d_gene: NA
len: 15
j_gene: TRBJ2-5
abundance: NA
CDR3nt: TGTGCCAGCAGCTCCCGAGCCCAGCTCCAAGAGACCCAGTACTTC
CDR3aa: CASSSRAQLQETQYF

v_gene: TRBV5-4
d_gene: TRBD1
len: 15
j_gene: TRBJ1-2
abundance: NA
CDR3nt: TGTGCCAGCAGCCCGCGGACAGGGACTAACTATGGCTACACCTTC
CDR3aa: CASSPRTGTNYGYTF

v_gene: TRBV28
d_gene: NA
len: 14
j_gene: TRBJ1-2
abundance: NA
CDR3nt: TGTGCCAGCAGTTTATTCCAGGGAAACTATGGCTACACCTTC
CDR3aa: CASSLFQGNYGYTF

v_gene: TRBV6-6
d_gene: NA
len: 15
j_gene: TRBJ1-5
abundance: NA
CDR3nt: TGTGCCAGCAGTTACGGGATACAGGGAAATCAGCCCCAGCATTTT
CDR3aa: CASSYGIQGNQPQHF

v_gene: TRBV27
d_gene: NA
len: 14
j_gene: TRBJ1-5
abundance: NA
CDR3nt: TGTGCCAGCAGTTTGGGGGGCGCAGATCAGCCCCAGCATTTT
CDR3aa: CASSLGGADQPQHF

v_gene: TRBV14
d_gene: NA
len: 12
j_gene: TRBJ2-1
abundance: NA
CDR3nt: TGTGCCAGCAGCCAATCCTACAATGAGCAGTTCTTC
CDR3aa: CASSQSYNEQFF

v_gene: TRBV15
d_gene: TRBD2
len: 16
j_gene: TRBJ2-1
abundance: NA
CDR3nt: TGTGCCACCAGCAGAGATATAGCGGGCGGGGAGACTGAGCAGTTCTTC
CDR3aa: CATSRDIAGGETEQFF

v_gene: TRBV3-1/TRBV3-2
d_gene: TRBD2
len: 13
j_gene: TRBJ2-5
abundance: NA
CDR3nt: TGTGCCAGCGCCGGGACTAGCAAAGAGACCCAGTACTTC
CDR3aa: CASAGTSKETQYF

v_gene: TRBV4-1
d_gene: TRBD2
len: 20
j_gene: TRBJ2-2
abundance: NA
CDR3nt: TGCGCCAGCAGCCAAAAGGGGGACCTAGCGGGGAACTCGAACACCGGGGAGCTGTTTTTT
CDR3aa: CASSQKGDLAGNSNTGELFF

v_gene: TRBV28
d_gene: NA
len: 17
j_gene: TRBJ1-1
abundance: NA
CDR3nt: TGTGCCAGCAGATTGAATCCCCTTAGGGGTTTTAACACTGAAGCTTTCTTT
CDR3aa: CASRLNPLRGFNTEAFF

v_gene: TRBV7-6
d_gene: TRBD1
len: 19
j_gene: TRBJ2-6
abundance: NA
CDR3nt: TGTGCCAGCAGCGCGCGGTGGGACAGGGGGTCCTCTGGGGCCAACGTCCTGACTTTC
CDR3aa: CASSARWDRGSSGANVLTF

v_gene: TRBV3-1/TRBV3-2
d_gene: NA
len: 11
j_gene: TRBJ2-1
abundance: NA
CDR3nt: TGTGCCAGCAGCCAGGGTGATGAGCAGTTCTTC
CDR3aa: CASSQGDEQFF

v_gene: TRBV6-2/TRBV6-3
d_gene: TRBD1
len: 14
j_gene: TRBJ2-1
abundance: many
CDR3nt: TGTGCCAGCAGTTACACGACAGGGGGCAATGAGCAGTTCTTC
CDR3aa: CASSYTTGGNEQFF

v_gene: TRBV29-1
d_gene: NA
len: 13
j_gene: TRBJ2-3
abundance: NA
CDR3nt: TGCAGCGTTGCTCCCCGCCTCCCAGATACGCAGTATTTT
CDR3aa: CSVAPRLPDTQYF

v_gene: TRBV23-1
d_gene: NA
len: 16
j_gene: TRBJ2-7
abundance: NA
CDR3nt: TGCGCCAGCAGTCCCATAAGCGGCAGACAAGGCTACGAGCAGTACTTC
CDR3aa: CASSPISGRQGYEQYF

v_gene: TRBV9
d_gene: NA
len: 11
j_gene: TRBJ1-1
abundance: NA
CDR3nt: TGTGCCAGCAGCGTAGGTGGTGAAGCTTTCTTT
CDR3aa: CASSVGGEAFF

v_gene: TRBV28
d_gene: NA
len: 14
j_gene: TRBJ1-5
abundance: NA
CDR3nt: TGTGCCAGCAGTTTGGGGCAGGGCAATCAGCCCCAGCATTTT
CDR3aa: CASSLGQGNQPQHF

v_gene: TRBV14
d_gene: NA
len: 16
j_gene: TRBJ2-2
abundance: NA
CDR3nt: TGTGCCAGCAGCCAACAGGGATGGGGGAACACCGGGGAGCTGTTTTTT
CDR3aa: CASSQQGWGNTGELFF

v_gene: TRBV20-1
d_gene: NA
len: 11
j_gene: TRBJ2-5
abundance: NA
CDR3nt: TGCAGTGCCCTGGGGAGGGAGACCCAGTACTTC
CDR3aa: CSALGRETQYF

v_gene: TRBV2
d_gene: NA
len: 14
j_gene: TRBJ1-2
abundance: NA
CDR3nt: TGTGCCAGCAGAGAGGGGACAATTAACTATGGCTACACCTTC
CDR3aa: CASREGTINYGYTF

v_gene: TRBV7-8
d_gene: TRBD1
len: 14
j_gene: TRBJ1-5
abundance: NA
CDR3nt: TGTGCCAGCAGCGCGACAGGGTCCAATCAGCCCCAGCATTTT
CDR3aa: CASSATGSNQPQHF

v_gene: TRBV29-1
d_gene: TRBD2
len: 18
j_gene: TRBJ2-1
abundance: NA
CDR3nt: TGCAGCGCCCGGAGCGGGGGCTCTAACATAGACTCCTACAATGAGCAGTTCTTC
CDR3aa: CSARSGGSNIDSYNEQFF

v_gene: TRBV6-5
d_gene: TRBD1
len: 15
j_gene: TRBJ1-4
abundance: NA
CDR3nt: TGTGCCAGCAGTTCTGACAGGGGAACTAATGAAAAACTGTTTTTT
CDR3aa: CASSSDRGTNEKLFF

v_gene: TRBV5-8
d_gene: TRBD1
len: 14
j_gene: TRBJ1-2
abundance: once
CDR3nt: TGTGCCAGCAGCCCGGACAGGGGGCTTGGTGGCTACACCTTC
CDR3aa: CASSPDRGLGGYTF

v_gene: TRBV27
d_gene: NA
len: 16
j_gene: TRBJ1-5
abundance: NA
CDR3nt: TGTGCCAGCAGTTCATCTTGGGGGGCGGGCAATCAGCCCCAGCATTTT
CDR3aa: CASSSSWGAGNQPQHF

v_gene: TRBV7-9
d_gene: TRBD1
len: 12
j_gene: TRBJ2-7
abundance: NA
CDR3nt: TGTGCCAGCACGGACAGGGGCTACGAGCAGTACTTC
CDR3aa: CASTDRGYEQYF

v_gene: TRBV28
d_gene: TRBD1
len: 16
j_gene: TRBJ1-6
abundance: NA
CDR3nt: TGTGCCAGCAGTTTTTCCACCAGGGGGAACCATTCACCCCTCCACTTT
CDR3aa: CASSFSTRGNHSPLHF

v_gene: TRBV19
d_gene: NA
len: 14
j_gene: TRBJ2-1
abundance: NA
CDR3nt: TGTGCCAGTAGTATTGCGGGCCCTAACAATGAGCAGTTCTTC
CDR3aa: CASSIAGPNNEQFF

v_gene: TRBV28
d_gene: NA
len: 15
j_gene: TRBJ1-2
abundance: few
CDR3nt: TGTGCCAGCAGATACTCCGTTTGGGGGGAGAGTGGCTACACCTTC
CDR3aa: CASRYSVWGESGYTF

v_gene: TRBV18
d_gene: NA
len: 14
j_gene: TRBJ2-3
abundance: NA
CDR3nt: TGTGCCAGCTCACCGACCCGGGGCGCAGATACGCAGTATTTT
CDR3aa: CASSPTRGADTQYF

v_gene: TRBV2
d_gene: NA
len: 13
j_gene: TRBJ1-6
abundance: NA
CDR3nt: TGTGCCAGCAGTGCCGCCAATAATTCACCCCTCCACTTT
CDR3aa: CASSAANNSPLHF

v_gene: TRBV18
d_gene: NA
len: 13
j_gene: TRBJ1-2
abundance: NA
CDR3nt: TGTGCCAGCTCACCGGGGAATACCTATGGCTACACCTTC
CDR3aa: CASSPGNTYGYTF

v_gene: TRBV11-2
d_gene: NA
len: 16
j_gene: TRBJ2-1
abundance: NA
CDR3nt: TGTGCCAGCAGCTATTTCGAGGGGCGGGTTGTGTCTGAGCAGTTCTTC
CDR3aa: CASSYFEGRVVSEQFF

v_gene: TRBV11-3
d_gene: NA
len: 13
j_gene: TRBJ2-2
abundance: few
CDR3nt: TGTGCCAGCAGCTTACGACAAACCGGGGAGCTGTTTTTT
CDR3aa: CASSLRQTGELFF

v_gene: TRBV28
d_gene: NA
len: 15
j_gene: TRBJ2-7
abundance: once
CDR3nt: TGTGCCAGCAGTCCATACAGGGCCCCCTCGGACGAGCAGTACTTC
CDR3aa: CASSPYRAPSDEQYF

v_gene: TRBV28
d_gene: TRBD1
len: 15
j_gene: TRBJ2-1
abundance: NA
CDR3nt: TGTGCCAGCAGTTTACTGGACAGGGTATACAATGAGCAGTTCTTC
CDR3aa: CASSLLDRVYNEQFF

v_gene: TRBV3-1/TRBV3-2
d_gene: NA
len: 17
j_gene: TRBJ1-4
abundance: once
CDR3nt: TGTGCCAGCAGCCAACCCCTGGCAGGGGCAACTAATGAAAAACTGTTTTTT
CDR3aa: CASSQPLAGATNEKLFF

v_gene: TRBV7-8
d_gene: NA
len: 18
j_gene: TRBJ1-6
abundance: NA
CDR3nt: TGTGCCAGCAGCTTATCGTCCGGCGGTCGGTCCTATAATTCACCCCTCCACTTT
CDR3aa: CASSLSSGGRSYNSPLHF

v_gene: TRBV6-5
d_gene: NA
len: 12
j_gene: TRBJ2-7
abundance: NA
CDR3nt: TGTGCCACCAGGGGGGGATACTACGAGCAGTACTTC
CDR3aa: CATRGGYYEQYF

v_gene: TRBV6-2/TRBV6-3
d_gene: NA
len: 17
j_gene: TRBJ2-1
abundance: NA
CDR3nt: TGTGCCAGCAGTTACCGATTGACAGGTGCCCGTTACAATGAGCAGTTCTTC
CDR3aa: CASSYRLTGARYNEQFF

v_gene: TRBV28
d_gene: NA
len: 15
j_gene: TRBJ2-2
abundance: NA
CDR3nt: TGTGCCAGCAGTTCCCCAGGGCTTGGCACCGGGGAGCTGTTTTTT
CDR3aa: CASSSPGLGTGELFF

v_gene: TRBV2
d_gene: NA
len: 13
j_gene: TRBJ1-6
abundance: NA
CDR3nt: TGTGCCAGCAGGGGGACATGGTCGGCTCCCCTCCACTTT
CDR3aa: CASRGTWSAPLHF

v_gene: TRBV20-1
d_gene: TRBD2
len: 17
j_gene: TRBJ2-7
abundance: NA
CDR3nt: TGCAGTGCTAGTAGTGGACTAGCGGGAGAAGGCCTCTACGAGCAGTACTTC
CDR3aa: CSASSGLAGEGLYEQYF